This TCR beta chain was recorded in a study of PD-L1 blockade in urothelial cancer. At the level of the study: Reported median T cell count for blood samples was around 140,000.

In each PCR, synthetic TCR analog templates were spiked in. Method: immunoSEQ multiplex PCR; TCRdb's copy keeps in-frame clones and lacks some. The profile shows 38,000 or so clones, approximately 82% of them singletons. CDR1 is MDHEN and CDR2 is SYDVKM in the germline V gene. V gave up 4 bases and J gave up 3 bases, with 10 bases separating them. The CDR3 is made up of 13 amino acids. Regarding the study as a whole: Tumor-associated clones in the blood of durable-benefit patients grew more at 3 weeks.

All patients handed over anywhere from 1 to 8 samples, pretreatment and on-treatment. Turning to this clone: Its antigen remains unidentified.

The sequence derives from a man aged 60 to 75 with urothelial cancer. The genes are TRBV28 and TRBJ2-7; D unclear. Specimen: PBMCs, collected around atezolizumab (anti-PD-L1) treatment. In DNA, the CDR3 is TGTGCCAGCAGTTCAGGCCTTAACTACGAGCAGTACTTC. It is translated as CASSSGLNYEQYF.